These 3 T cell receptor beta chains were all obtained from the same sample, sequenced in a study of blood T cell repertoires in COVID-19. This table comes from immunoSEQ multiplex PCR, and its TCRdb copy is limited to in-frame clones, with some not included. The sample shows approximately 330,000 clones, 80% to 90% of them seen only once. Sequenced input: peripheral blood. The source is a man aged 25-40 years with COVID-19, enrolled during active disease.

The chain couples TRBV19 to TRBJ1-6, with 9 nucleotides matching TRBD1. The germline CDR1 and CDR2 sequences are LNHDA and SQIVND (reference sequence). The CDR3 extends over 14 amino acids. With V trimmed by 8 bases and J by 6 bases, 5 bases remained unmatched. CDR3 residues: CASGTGGSNSPLHF. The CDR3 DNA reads TGTGCCAGTGGTACAGGGGGCTCTAATTCACCCCTCCACTTT. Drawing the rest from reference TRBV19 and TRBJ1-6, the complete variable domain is DGGITQSPKYLFRKEGQNVTLSCEQNLNHDAMYWYRQDPGQGLRLIYYSQIVNDFQKGDIAEGYSVSREKKESFPLTVTSAQKNPTAFYLCASGTGGSNSPLHFGNGTRLTVT.

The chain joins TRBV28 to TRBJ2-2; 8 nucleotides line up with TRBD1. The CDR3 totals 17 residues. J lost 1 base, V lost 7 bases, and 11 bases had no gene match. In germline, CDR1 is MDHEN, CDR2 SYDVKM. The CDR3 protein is CASTSPLDRGNTGELFF. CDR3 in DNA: TGTGCCAGCACATCTCCTCTAGACAGGGGGAACACCGGGGAGCTGTTTTTT.

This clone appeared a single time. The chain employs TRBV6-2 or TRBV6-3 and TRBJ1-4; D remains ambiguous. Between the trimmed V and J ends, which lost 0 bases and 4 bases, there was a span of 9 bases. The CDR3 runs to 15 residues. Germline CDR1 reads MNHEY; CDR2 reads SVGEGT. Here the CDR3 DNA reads TGTGCCAGCAGTTACTCGCCCTATTTTAATGAAAAACTGTTTTTT. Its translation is CASSYSPYFNEKLFF.